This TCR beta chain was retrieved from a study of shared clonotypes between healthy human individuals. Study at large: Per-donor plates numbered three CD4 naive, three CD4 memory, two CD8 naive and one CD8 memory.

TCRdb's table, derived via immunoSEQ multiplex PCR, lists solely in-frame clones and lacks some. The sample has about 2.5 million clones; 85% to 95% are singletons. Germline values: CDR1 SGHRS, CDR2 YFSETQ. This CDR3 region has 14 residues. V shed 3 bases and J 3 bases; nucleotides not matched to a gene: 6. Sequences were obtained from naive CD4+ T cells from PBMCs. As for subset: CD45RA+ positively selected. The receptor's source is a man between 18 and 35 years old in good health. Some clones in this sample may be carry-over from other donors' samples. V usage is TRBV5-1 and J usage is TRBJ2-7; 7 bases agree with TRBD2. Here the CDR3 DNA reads TGCGCCAGCAGCTATAGCGGGCTCAGCTACGAGCAGTACTTC. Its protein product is CASSYSGLSYEQYF.